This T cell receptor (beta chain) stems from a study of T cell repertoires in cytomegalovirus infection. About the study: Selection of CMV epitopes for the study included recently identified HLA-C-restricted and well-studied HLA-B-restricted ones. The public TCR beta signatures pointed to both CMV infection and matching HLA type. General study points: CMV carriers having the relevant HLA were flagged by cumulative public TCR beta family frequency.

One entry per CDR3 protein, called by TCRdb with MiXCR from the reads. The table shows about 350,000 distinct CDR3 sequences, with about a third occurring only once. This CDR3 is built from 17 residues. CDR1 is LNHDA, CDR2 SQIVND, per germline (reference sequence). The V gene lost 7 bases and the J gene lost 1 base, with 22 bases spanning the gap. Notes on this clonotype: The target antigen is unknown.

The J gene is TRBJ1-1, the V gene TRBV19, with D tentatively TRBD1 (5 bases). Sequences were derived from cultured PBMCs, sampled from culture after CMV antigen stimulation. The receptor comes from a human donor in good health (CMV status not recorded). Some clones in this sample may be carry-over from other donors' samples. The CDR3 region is CASTYILGVGTNTEAFF. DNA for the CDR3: TGTGCCAGTACTTATATCCTAGGGGTGGGGACGAACACTGAAGCTTTCTTT.